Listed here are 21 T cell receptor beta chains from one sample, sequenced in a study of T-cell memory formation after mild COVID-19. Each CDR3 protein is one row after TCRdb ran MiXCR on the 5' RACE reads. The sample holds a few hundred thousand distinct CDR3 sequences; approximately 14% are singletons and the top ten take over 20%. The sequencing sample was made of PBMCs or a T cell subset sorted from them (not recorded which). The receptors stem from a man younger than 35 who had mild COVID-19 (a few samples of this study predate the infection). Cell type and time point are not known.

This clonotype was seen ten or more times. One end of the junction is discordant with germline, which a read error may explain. The DNA for the CDR3 is TGCGCCAGCAGCTTATTAGCGGGGGGACAAGAGACCCAGTACTTC. Its translation: CASSLLAGGQETQYF. The rearrangement links TRBV7-9 to TRBJ2-5, with 10 bases identical to TRBD2. CDR3 length: 15 amino acids. Looked up from germline, CDR1 is SEHNR and CDR2 is FQNEAQ (reference sequence). Full variable domain (remainder filled in from reference TRBV7-9 and TRBJ2-5): DTGVSQNPRHKITKRGQNVTFRCDPISEHNRLYWYRQTLGQGPEFLTYFQNEAQLEKSRLLSDRFSAERPKGSFSTLEIQRTEQGDSAMYLCASSLLAGGQETQYFGPGTRLLVL.

CDR3 nucleotide sequence: TGTGCCAGCAGCTCCGCCGGCCGATACTATGGCTACACCTTC. Its translation: CASSSAGRYYGYTF. The chain uses TRBV11-2 and TRBJ1-2; D gene ambiguous. Germline V gives CDR1 SGHAT, CDR2 FQNNGV. Trimming shortened V by 4 bases and J by 3 bases, and 12 bases separated the two germline ends. The CDR3 spans 14 residues.

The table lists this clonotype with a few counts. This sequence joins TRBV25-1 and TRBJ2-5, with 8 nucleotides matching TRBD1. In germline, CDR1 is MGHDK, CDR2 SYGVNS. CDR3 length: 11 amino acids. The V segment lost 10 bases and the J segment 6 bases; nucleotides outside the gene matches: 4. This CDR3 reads CAIGQGKTQYF. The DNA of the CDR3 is TGTGCCATCGGACAGGGAAAGACCCAGTACTTC.

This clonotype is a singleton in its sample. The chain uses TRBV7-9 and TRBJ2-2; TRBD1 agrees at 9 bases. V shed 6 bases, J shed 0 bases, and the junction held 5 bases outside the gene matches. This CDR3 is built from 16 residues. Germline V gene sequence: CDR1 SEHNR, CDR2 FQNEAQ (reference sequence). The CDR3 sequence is CASRFRDRANTGELFF. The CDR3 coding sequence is TGTGCCAGCAGATTTCGGGACAGGGCGAACACCGGGGAGCTGTTTTTT.

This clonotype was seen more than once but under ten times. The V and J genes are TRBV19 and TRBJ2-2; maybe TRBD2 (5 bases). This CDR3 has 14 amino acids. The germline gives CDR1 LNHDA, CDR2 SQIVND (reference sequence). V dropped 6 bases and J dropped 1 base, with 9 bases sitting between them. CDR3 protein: CASSRGRNTGELFF. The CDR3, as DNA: TGTGCCAGTAGCAGAGGGCGGAACACCGGGGAGCTGTTTTTT.

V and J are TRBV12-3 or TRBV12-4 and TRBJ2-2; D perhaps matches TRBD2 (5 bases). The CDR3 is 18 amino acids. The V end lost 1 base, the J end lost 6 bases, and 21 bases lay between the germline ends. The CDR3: CASSLEPGSGRWAGELFF. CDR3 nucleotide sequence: TGTGCCAGCAGTTTAGAGCCGGGCAGCGGACGATGGGCCGGGGAGCTGTTTTTT.

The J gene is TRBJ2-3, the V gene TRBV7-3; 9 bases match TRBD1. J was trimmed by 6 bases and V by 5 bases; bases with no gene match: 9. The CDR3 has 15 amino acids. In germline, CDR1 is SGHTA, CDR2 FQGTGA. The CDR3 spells CASSMDRGLTDTQYF. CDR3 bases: TGTGCCAGCAGCATGGACAGGGGTTTGACGGATACGCAGTATTTT.

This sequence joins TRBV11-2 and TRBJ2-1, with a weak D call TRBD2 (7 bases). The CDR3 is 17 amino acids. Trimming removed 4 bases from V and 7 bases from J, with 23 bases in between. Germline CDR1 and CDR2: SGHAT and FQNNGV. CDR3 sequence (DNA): TGTGCCAGCAGCTGGGGGAGGGGGGGCCTCAGGGAAAATGAGCAGTTCTTC. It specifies CASSWGRGGLRENEQFF.

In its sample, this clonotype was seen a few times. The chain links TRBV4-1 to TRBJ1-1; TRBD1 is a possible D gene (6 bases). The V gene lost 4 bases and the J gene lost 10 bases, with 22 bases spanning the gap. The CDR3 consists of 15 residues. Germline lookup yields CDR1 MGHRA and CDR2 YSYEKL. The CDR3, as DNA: TGCGCCAGCAGCCTGAACCCTCAAGGGGTCAGGGGAGCTTTCTTT. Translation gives CASSLNPQGVRGAFF.

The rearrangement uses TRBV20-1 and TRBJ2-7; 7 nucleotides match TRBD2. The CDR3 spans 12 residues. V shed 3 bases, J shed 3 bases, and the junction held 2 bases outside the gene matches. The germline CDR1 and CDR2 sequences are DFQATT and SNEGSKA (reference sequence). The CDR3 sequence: CSASPSGYEQYV. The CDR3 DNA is TGCAGTGCTAGTCCTAGCGGCTACGAGCAGTACGTC.

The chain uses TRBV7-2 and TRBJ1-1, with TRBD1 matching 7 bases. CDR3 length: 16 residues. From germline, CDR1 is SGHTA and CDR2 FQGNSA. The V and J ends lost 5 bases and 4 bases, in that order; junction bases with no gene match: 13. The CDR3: CASSPRQGAWSTEAFF. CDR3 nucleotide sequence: TGTGCCAGCAGCCCTCGACAGGGAGCTTGGTCCACTGAAGCTTTCTTT.

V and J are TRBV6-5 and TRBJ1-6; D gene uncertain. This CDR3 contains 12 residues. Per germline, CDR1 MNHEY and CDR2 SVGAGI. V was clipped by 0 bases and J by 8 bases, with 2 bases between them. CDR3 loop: CASSYSDSPLHF. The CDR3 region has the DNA TGTGCCAGCAGTTACTCAGATTCACCCCTCCACTTT.

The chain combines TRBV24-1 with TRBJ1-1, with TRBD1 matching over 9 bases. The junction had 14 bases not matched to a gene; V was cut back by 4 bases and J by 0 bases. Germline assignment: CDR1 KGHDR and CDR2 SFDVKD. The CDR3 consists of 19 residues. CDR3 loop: CATSDFRDRVRRLNTEAFF. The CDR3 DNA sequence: TGTGCCACCAGTGACTTCCGGGACAGGGTAAGGAGGCTGAACACTGAAGCTTTCTTT.

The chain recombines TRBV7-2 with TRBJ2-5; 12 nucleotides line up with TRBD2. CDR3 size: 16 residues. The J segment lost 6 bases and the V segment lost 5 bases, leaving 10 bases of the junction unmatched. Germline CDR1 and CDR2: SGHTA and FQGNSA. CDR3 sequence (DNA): TGTGCCAGCAGCATTTCTAGCGGGGGGGCCGGTCAGACCCAGTACTTC. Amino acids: CASSISSGGAGQTQYF.

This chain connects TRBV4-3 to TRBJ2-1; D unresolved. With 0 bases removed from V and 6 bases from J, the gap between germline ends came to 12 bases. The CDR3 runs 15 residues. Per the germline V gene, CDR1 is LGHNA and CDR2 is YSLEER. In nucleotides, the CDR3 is TGCGCCAGCAGCCAAGATCGGGTCAAGGGCAATGAGCAGTTCTTC. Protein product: CASSQDRVKGNEQFF.

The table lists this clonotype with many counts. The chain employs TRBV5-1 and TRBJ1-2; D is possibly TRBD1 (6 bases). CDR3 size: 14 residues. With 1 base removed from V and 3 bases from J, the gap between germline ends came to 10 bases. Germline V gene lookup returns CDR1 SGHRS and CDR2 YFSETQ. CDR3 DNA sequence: TGCGCCAGCAGCTTGACACCAGGGGACTATGGCTACACCTTC. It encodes CASSLTPGDYGYTF.

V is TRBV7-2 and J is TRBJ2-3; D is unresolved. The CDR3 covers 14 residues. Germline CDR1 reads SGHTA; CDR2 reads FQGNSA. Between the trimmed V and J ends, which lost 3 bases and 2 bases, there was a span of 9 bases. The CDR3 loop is CASSLTYNTDTQYF. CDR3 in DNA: TGTGCCAGCAGCTTGACGTACAACACAGATACGCAGTATTTT.

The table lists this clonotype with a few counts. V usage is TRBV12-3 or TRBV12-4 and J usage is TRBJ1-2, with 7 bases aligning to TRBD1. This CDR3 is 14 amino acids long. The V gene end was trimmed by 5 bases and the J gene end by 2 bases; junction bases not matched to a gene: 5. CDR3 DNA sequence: TGTGCCAGCAGTCACCGGGACAGCAACTATGGCTACACCTTC. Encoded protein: CASSHRDSNYGYTF.

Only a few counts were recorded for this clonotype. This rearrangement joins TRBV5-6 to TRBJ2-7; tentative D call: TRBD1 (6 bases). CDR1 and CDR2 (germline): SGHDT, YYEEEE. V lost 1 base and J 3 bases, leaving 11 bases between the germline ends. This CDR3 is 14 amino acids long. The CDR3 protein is CASSLLQGGYEQYF. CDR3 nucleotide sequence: TGTGCCAGCAGCTTGCTCCAAGGGGGCTACGAGCAGTACTTC.

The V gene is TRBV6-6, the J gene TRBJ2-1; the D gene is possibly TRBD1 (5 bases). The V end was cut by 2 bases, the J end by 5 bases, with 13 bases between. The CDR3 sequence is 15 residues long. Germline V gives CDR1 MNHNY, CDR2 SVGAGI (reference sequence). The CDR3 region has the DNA TGTGCCAGCAGTTACGGACAAGGCGATGACAATGAGCAGTTCTTC. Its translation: CASSYGQGDDNEQFF.

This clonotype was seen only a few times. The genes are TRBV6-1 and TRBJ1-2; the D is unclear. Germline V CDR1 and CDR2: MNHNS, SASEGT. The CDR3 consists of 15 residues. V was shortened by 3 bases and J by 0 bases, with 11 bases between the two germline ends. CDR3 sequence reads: CASSEGWIANYGYTF. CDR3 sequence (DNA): TGTGCCAGCAGTGAGGGATGGATTGCTAACTATGGCTACACCTTC.